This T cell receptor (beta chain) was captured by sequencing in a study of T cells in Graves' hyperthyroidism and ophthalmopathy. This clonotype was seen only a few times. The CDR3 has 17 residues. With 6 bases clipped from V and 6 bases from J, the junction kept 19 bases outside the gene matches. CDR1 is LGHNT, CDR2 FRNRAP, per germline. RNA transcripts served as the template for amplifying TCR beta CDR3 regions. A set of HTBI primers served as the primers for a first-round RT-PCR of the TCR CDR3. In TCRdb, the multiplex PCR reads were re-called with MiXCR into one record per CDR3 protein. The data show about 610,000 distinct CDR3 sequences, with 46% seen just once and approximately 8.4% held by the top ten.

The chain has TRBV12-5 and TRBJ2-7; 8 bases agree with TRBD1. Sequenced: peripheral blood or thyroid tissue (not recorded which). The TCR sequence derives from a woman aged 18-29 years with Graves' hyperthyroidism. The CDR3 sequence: CASGAVGTGGYRSEQYF. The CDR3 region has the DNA TGTGCTAGTGGGGCGGTTGGGACAGGAGGGTATCGGAGCGAGCAGTACTTC.